This T cell receptor beta chain was sequenced for a study of blood T cell repertoires in COVID-19. Turning to the study itself: Both acute and convalescent COVID-19 samples were obtained from the United States, Italy and Spain. T cells, B-cell-depleted T cells, or PBMCs provided the cDNA or gDNA that served as material.

CDR1 is GTSNPN, CDR2 SVGIG, per germline (reference sequence). V lost 4 bases to trimming and J lost 6 bases, with 13 bases between them. The CDR3 is made up of 13 amino acids. Per the original data handling: Amplifying reference gene primers gave estimates of nucleated cell counts. The repertoire was sequenced with immunoSEQ multiplex PCR; TCRdb's copy has only in-frame clones and lacks some. The D gene and trimming were derived from the DNA, and the V and J assignments and clone size from that table. Among 67,000 or so clones listed, approximately 80% were seen once. The chain has TRBV30 and TRBJ2-1, with D perhaps matching TRBD1 (5 bases). Source material: peripheral blood. This TCR came from an older woman with acute or convalescent COVID-19. The CDR3 loop reads CAWKDKGINEQFF. CDR3 nucleotide sequence: TGTGCCTGGAAAGACAAGGGGATCAATGAGCAGTTCTTC.